This is a list of T cell receptor beta chains from one sample in a study of blood T cell repertoires in COVID-19. Libraries were prepared by immunoSEQ multiplex PCR; TCRdb keeps only in-frame clonotypes and omits some of them. This table has more than 110,000 clones, about 80% appearing once. Specimen: peripheral blood. The receptors were gathered from a human donor in a cohort sampled during active COVID-19. CDR3s include the opening cysteine and the closing phenylalanine or tryptophan. A D gene is named only where the DNA matches it firmly. Clone size appears in some rows only: once, few, many, or a class for an expanded clone.

TRBD2 TRBJ2-1 few TRBV7-3 CASSNSGGASNEQFF TGTGCCAGCAGCAATAGCGGGGGGGCCTCCAATGAGCAGTTCTTC
NA TRBJ2-3 NA TRBV30 CAYSTVSTDTQYF TGTGCCTATTCGACAGTAAGCACAGATACGCAGTATTTT
NA TRBJ1-3 NA TRBV20-1 CSASSGGAGNTIYF TGCAGTGCTAGTTCAGGAGGGGCTGGAAACACCATATATTTT
TRBD1 TRBJ1-1 once TRBV29-1 CSVATGSTEAFF TGCAGCGTTGCGACAGGGTCCACTGAAGCTTTCTTT
TRBD1 TRBJ1-5 NA TRBV19 CASSIGTGGSDQPQHF TGTGCCAGTAGTATAGGGACAGGGGGCAGTGATCAGCCCCAGCATTTT
TRBD2 TRBJ2-2 NA TRBV5-1 CASSQGLAGAGELFF TGCGCCAGCAGCCAAGGACTAGCGGGGGCCGGGGAGCTGTTTTTT
NA TRBJ1-3 NA TRBV6-5 CASSYSRDTGNTIYF TGTGCCAGCAGTTACTCGCGGGATACTGGAAACACCATATATTTT
TRBD2 TRBJ2-4 NA TRBV6-5 CASSLAGGQGIQYF TGTGCCAGCAGCCTAGCGGGGGGGCAAGGCATTCAGTACTTC
NA TRBJ2-1 once TRBV14 CASSLYYNEQFF TGTGCCAGCAGCCTTTACTACAATGAGCAGTTCTTC
TRBD1 TRBJ1-3 NA TRBV7-2 CASSSGGTGAGNTIYF TGTGCCAGCAGCTCCGGGGGGACAGGGGCCGGAAACACCATATATTTT
NA TRBJ2-1 NA TRBV6-6 CASSYEGWGNEQFF TGTGCCAGCAGTTACGAGGGTTGGGGCAATGAGCAGTTCTTC
NA TRBJ2-3 NA TRBV7-9 CASSLGLDVDTQYF TGTGCCAGCAGCTTGGGGCTAGATGTAGATACGCAGTATTTT
NA TRBJ1-3 NA TRBV2 CASSPSGGVSGNTIYF TGTGCCAGCAGTCCCTCTGGAGGTGTCTCCGGAAACACCATATATTTT
NA TRBJ1-1 NA TRBV7-3 CASSLTGNTEAFF TGTGCCAGCAGCTTAACGGGCAACACTGAAGCTTTCTTT
NA TRBJ2-1 NA TRBV7-3 CASSLNGGTTYNEQFF TGTGCCAGCAGCTTAAATGGGGGGACCACCTACAATGAGCAGTTCTTC
TRBD1 TRBJ2-1 NA TRBV5-5 CASSFRQGRTYNEQFF TGTGCCAGCAGCTTTAGACAGGGTAGGACCTACAATGAGCAGTTCTTC
NA TRBJ2-5 NA TRBV11-1 CASSLGTVETQYF TGTGCCAGCAGCTTAGGGACAGTAGAGACCCAGTACTTC
NA TRBJ1-1 NA TRBV6-6 CASTGQSNTEAFF TGTGCCAGCACCGGACAGTCGAACACTGAAGCTTTCTTT
NA TRBJ2-2 NA TRBV7-3 CASSLMARRGKNTGELFF TGTGCCAGCAGCTTAATGGCGAGAAGGGGGAAGAACACCGGGGAGCTGTTTTTT
NA TRBJ1-4 NA TRBV7-9 CASSPSGLKNEKLFF TGTGCCAGCAGCCCTTCGGGACTGAAGAATGAAAAACTGTTTTTT
NA TRBJ1-2 NA TRBV11-2 CASSLDRQAYGYTF TGTGCCAGCAGCTTAGATCGGCAGGCCTATGGCTACACCTTC
NA TRBJ2-3 NA TRBV4-1 CASSQALRGLSTDTQYF TGCGCCAGCAGCCAAGCTCTTCGCGGGCTAAGCACAGATACGCAGTATTTT
NA TRBJ2-6 NA TRBV7-2 CASSIHRAGANVLTF TGTGCCAGCAGCATCCACAGGGCTGGGGCCAACGTCCTGACTTTC
NA TRBJ2-6 NA TRBV7-2 CASSLAGTGSGANVLTF TGTGCCAGCAGCTTGGCGGGGACCGGCTCTGGGGCCAACGTCCTGACTTTC
NA TRBJ2-1 NA TRBV5-1 CASSFDRLGRHEQFF TGCGCCAGCAGCTTCGACAGGCTAGGGCGACATGAGCAGTTCTTC
TRBD1 TRBJ1-3 NA TRBV5-1 CASSYAGQNSGNTIYF TGCGCCAGCAGCTACGCGGGACAGAATTCCGGAAACACCATATATTTT
TRBD2 TRBJ2-1 NA TRBV5-4 CASSLFNSGRNNEQFF TGTGCCAGCAGCTTGTTTAATAGCGGGAGAAACAATGAGCAGTTCTTC
TRBD1 TRBJ1-5 NA TRBV5-8 CASSSGQQGGLSNQPQHF TGTGCCAGCAGCTCAGGCCAACAGGGGGGGTTAAGCAATCAGCCCCAGCATTTT
NA TRBJ2-3 NA TRBV3-1/TRBV3-2 CASSERADTQYF TGTGCCAGCAGCGAGAGGGCAGATACGCAGTATTTT
TRBD1 TRBJ1-2 NA TRBV30 CAWSVGTESGYTF TGTGCCTGGAGTGTAGGGACAGAGAGTGGCTACACCTTC
TRBD1 TRBJ2-4 NA TRBV5-5 CASSFPDREVGGKNIQYF TGTGCCAGCAGCTTCCCGGACAGGGAAGTTGGTGGCAAAAACATTCAGTACTTC
NA TRBJ2-1 NA TRBV11-2 CASSLDGPQRDEQFF TGTGCCAGCAGCTTAGACGGTCCCCAGCGCGATGAGCAGTTCTTC